Below, 25 T cell receptor beta chains from the same sample are listed, as sequenced in a study of identical twins. TCRdb redid the calling of the 5' RACE reads with MiXCR, one entry per CDR3 protein. This sample yields about 480,000 distinct CDR3 sequences, of which approximately 15% are seen a single time; around 0.52% belongs to the top ten. The data also belong to a second study, concerning yellow fever vaccine responses in identical twins.

Sequenced material: CD4+ T cells sorted from blood. These receptor sequences come from a young woman in good health.

This clonotype turned up a few times. The chain uses TRBV20-1 and TRBJ2-5, with 8 bases that match TRBD1. The CDR3 length is 16 residues. The germline CDR1 and CDR2 sequences are DFQATT and SNEGSKA (reference sequence). Unmatched junction bases numbered 14, after V lost 1 base and J lost 7 bases. CDR3 region: CSARVLVDRASGTQYF. For the CDR3, the DNA is TGCAGTGCTAGAGTTCTCGTGGACAGGGCCAGCGGGACCCAGTACTTC.

The chain has TRBV24-1 and TRBJ1-1; D call uncertain. CDR3 length equals 11 residues. Per the germline V gene, CDR1 is KGHDR and CDR2 is SFDVKD. V was clipped by 3 bases and J by 7 bases, with 5 bases between them. CDR3 region: CATSDRVEAFF. CDR3 nucleotide sequence: TGTGCCACCAGTGATCGTGTTGAAGCTTTCTTT.

The V and J genes are TRBV7-3 and TRBJ2-3; D is ambiguous. The CDR3 runs 14 residues. Per the germline V gene, CDR1 is SGHTA and CDR2 is FQGTGA. Deletions cut 5 bases from V and 2 bases from J, with 11 bases between. CDR3 protein: CASSLDIFTDTQYF. The CDR3 DNA reads as TGTGCCAGCAGCCTCGACATTTTCACAGATACGCAGTATTTT.

This clonotype was seen only a few times. The CDR3 sequence: CASSYSAAGAYEQYF. The CDR3 DNA sequence: TGTGCCAGCAGTTACTCAGCAGCGGGGGCCTACGAGCAGTACTTC. The chain carries TRBV6-2 or TRBV6-3 and TRBJ2-7, with 8 bases that match TRBD2. CDR1 is MNHEY, CDR2 SVGEGT, per germline. V was clipped by 0 bases and J by 2 bases; unmatched bases: 3. The CDR3 totals 15 residues.

This clonotype was observed a few times. The chain joins TRBV24-1 to TRBJ1-4; D gene uncertain. V dropped 5 bases and J dropped 7 bases, with 13 bases sitting between them. The CDR3 contains 14 residues. Germline V lookup: CDR1 KGHDR, CDR2 SFDVKD. The CDR3 coding sequence is TGTGCCACCAGTGGTGGGAGGGATCCTGAAAAACTGTTTTTT. As protein: CATSGGRDPEKLFF.

Ten or more counts support this clonotype. One junction end disagrees with the germline gene, perhaps due to a read error. V is TRBV6-5 and J is TRBJ2-2, with no clear D. The germline V gene encodes CDR1 MNHEY and CDR2 SVGAGI. CDR3 size: 12 residues. The chain's CDR3 is CASSYNTGELFF. CDR3 coding DNA: TGCGCCAGCAGCTACAACACCGGGGAGCTGTTTTTT.

The chain employs TRBV7-2 and TRBJ2-5, with 11 bases that match TRBD2. The length of the CDR3 is 14 residues. The ends lost 3 bases at V and 6 bases at J; junction bases unmatched: 3. Germline values: CDR1 SGHTA, CDR2 FQGNSA. This CDR3 is CASSLTSGAQTQYF. CDR3 coding DNA: TGTGCCAGCAGCTTGACTAGCGGGGCTCAGACCCAGTACTTC.

V usage is TRBV7-2 and J usage is TRBJ2-4; perhaps D is TRBD1 or TRBD2 (5 bases each). V was pared by 2 bases and J by 11 bases, with 16 bases between. CDR3 length equals 14 residues. Germline V CDR1 and CDR2: SGHTA, FQGNSA. CDR3 sequence: CASSLFFQGDFQYF. CDR3 coding DNA: TGTGCCAGCAGCTTATTTTTCCAGGGAGACTTTCAGTACTTC.

This clonotype was detected many times. The chain recombines TRBV20-1 with TRBJ1-5; no clear D. From germline, CDR1 is DFQATT and CDR2 SNEGSKA (reference sequence). Trimming pared 7 bases from V and 0 bases from J, leaving 16 bases between. The CDR3 totals 15 residues. This CDR3 reads CSVGPTIYSNQPQHF. The CDR3 DNA reads as TGCAGTGTTGGACCCACTATTTATAGCAATCAGCCCCAGCATTTT.

There are many counts of this clonotype. The chain joins TRBV3-1 to TRBJ1-1; D is perhaps TRBD1 (6 bases). The V end lost 1 base, the J end lost 7 bases, and 10 bases lay between the germline ends. The length of the CDR3 is 13 residues. From germline, CDR1 is LGHDT and CDR2 YNNKEL (reference sequence). The chain's CDR3 is CASSQGTASEAFF. The CDR3 nucleotides are TGTGCCAGCAGCCAAGGGACAGCTAGTGAAGCTTTCTTT.

This clonotype was counted between two and nine times. The chain employs TRBV24-1 and TRBJ2-5; 9 bases match TRBD1. The V segment lost 3 bases and the J segment 3 bases; nucleotides outside the gene matches: 4. The CDR3 is 15 amino acids. Germline-derived CDR1 and CDR2 are KGHDR and SFDVKD. The CDR3 coding sequence is TGTGCCACCAGTGATCGGAGGACAGGGGAAGAGACCCAGTACTTC. Protein sequence: CATSDRRTGEETQYF.

The CDR3 reads CSARGGASGSTDTQYF. CDR3 nucleotide sequence: TGCAGTGCTAGAGGGGGTGCTAGCGGGAGCACAGATACGCAGTATTTT. The gene calls are TRBV20-1 and TRBJ2-3; 8 bases map to TRBD2. The CDR3 runs 16 residues. Trimming cost V 1 base and J 0 bases; bases outside gene matches: 6. From germline, CDR1 is DFQATT and CDR2 SNEGSKA (reference sequence).

The chain combines TRBV19 with TRBJ2-1; D not certain. The germline V gene encodes CDR1 LNHDA and CDR2 SQIVND (reference sequence). The CDR3 is 13 residues long. Trimming stripped 10 bases from V and 6 bases from J, with 16 bases between. The CDR3 bases are TGTGCCACCAAGGCACTCTCTGGCAATGAGCAGTTCTTC. As protein: CATKALSGNEQFF. Complete variable domain (other parts from reference TRBV19 and TRBJ2-1): DGGITQSPKYLFRKEGQNVTLSCEQNLNHDAMYWYRQDPGQGLRLIYYSQIVNDFQKGDIAEGYSVSREKKESFPLTVTSAQKNPTAFYLCATKALSGNEQFFGPGTRLTVL.

There are a few counts of this clonotype. The rearrangement links TRBV25-1 to TRBJ1-4; the D gene is possibly TRBD1 (5 bases). The CDR3 sequence is 16 residues long. Trimming cost V 3 bases and J 4 bases, with 15 bases left between them. Looked up from germline, CDR1 is MGHDK and CDR2 is SYGVNS. The CDR3 loop is CASSEPLAGRNEKLFF. The CDR3 region has the DNA TGTGCCAGCAGTGAGCCTCTCGCAGGGCGTAATGAAAAACTGTTTTTT.

This clonotype was found a few times. The CDR3 nucleotides are TGTGCCAGCAGTTTTGTGGGTCCTCCACTCACAGATACGCAGTATTTT. Protein product: CASSFVGPPLTDTQYF. The V call is TRBV28, the J call TRBJ2-3; D gene uncertain. This CDR3 comprises 16 residues. V gave up 3 bases and J gave up 2 bases, with 15 bases separating them. Germline V CDR1 and CDR2: MDHEN, SYDVKM.

A few counts support this clonotype. The chain uses TRBV7-2 and TRBJ2-1; TRBD2 is a possible D gene (6 bases). The CDR3 has 12 residues. V was clipped by 3 bases and J by 10 bases, with 10 bases between them. CDR1 and CDR2 (germline): SGHTA, FQGNSA. Here the CDR3 DNA reads TGTGCCAGCAGCTTCAGCGGGCTAGAGCAGTTCTTC. Protein product: CASSFSGLEQFF. Based on the CDR3 plus reference TRBV7-2 and TRBJ2-1, the full variable domain is GAGVSQSPSNKVTEKGKDVELRCDPISGHTALYWYRQSLGQGLEFLIYFQGNSAPDKSGLPSDRFSAERTGGSVSTLTIQRTQQEDSAVYLCASSFSGLEQFFGPGTRLTVL.

This clonotype has just a few counts. The CDR3 here is CSALPSGTPTGELFF. In DNA form, the CDR3 reads TGCAGTGCCCTTCCATCGGGGACACCTACCGGGGAGCTGTTTTTT. The chain has TRBV20-1 and TRBJ2-2; the D gene is possibly TRBD1 (6 bases). The CDR3 runs to 15 residues. The germline V gene encodes CDR1 DFQATT and CDR2 SNEGSKA (reference sequence). V lost 6 bases to trimming and J lost 5 bases, with 19 bases between them.

In its sample, this clonotype was seen many times. The chain combines TRBV12-3 or TRBV12-4 with TRBJ2-3; unclear D gene. The CDR3 runs 14 residues. Trimming shortened V by 4 bases and J by 6 bases, and 14 bases separated the two germline ends. The CDR3 coding sequence is TGTGCCAGCAGTTCGACCTTTCTTGGGGATACGCAGTATTTT. The encoded protein is CASSSTFLGDTQYF.

This clonotype has a count of ten or more. The chain combines TRBV29-1 with TRBJ2-1; 12 bases match TRBD2. The ends lost 8 bases at V and 1 base at J; junction bases unmatched: 12. The germline CDR1 and CDR2 sequences are SQVTM and ANQGSEA. CDR3 length: 17 residues. This CDR3 reads CSPLAGGPKKSYNEQFF. For the CDR3, the DNA is TGCAGCCCGCTAGCGGGAGGGCCAAAGAAATCCTACAATGAGCAGTTCTTC.

The DNA of the CDR3 is TGTGCCAGCAGTCGACTAGCGGGAGGTAGCTCCTACAATGAGCAGTTCTTC. It translates to CASSRLAGGSSYNEQFF. The chain couples TRBV6-2 or TRBV6-3 to TRBJ2-1; 13 nucleotides match TRBD2. Germline V gives CDR1 MNHEY, CDR2 SVGEGT. Trimming took 5 bases from V and 0 from J; bases not matched to a gene: 4. The CDR3 sequence is 17 residues long.

The chain couples TRBV28 to TRBJ1-2; 8 bases are shared with TRBD1. After removal of 6 bases from V and 3 bases from J, the junction contained 3 bases not matched to a gene. This CDR3 region has 13 residues. Germline CDR1 is MDHEN and CDR2 is SYDVKM. CDR3 amino acids: CASRTGDDYGYTF. CDR3 sequence (DNA): TGTGCCAGCAGGACAGGGGATGACTATGGCTACACCTTC.

The chain carries TRBV7-2 and TRBJ2-1; D not resolved. Germline CDR1 reads SGHTA; CDR2 reads FQGNSA. The CDR3 spans 11 residues. V lost 5 bases and J 9 bases, leaving 8 bases between the germline ends. The CDR3 loop reads CASSPLGEQFF. CDR3 nucleotides: TGTGCCAGCAGCCCCCTCGGTGAGCAGTTCTTC.

The J gene is TRBJ2-1, the V gene TRBV24-1, with 10 bases aligning to TRBD2. Trimming removed 0 bases from V and 8 bases from J; junction bases left unmatched: 6. The CDR3 covers 16 residues. Germline-derived CDR1 and CDR2 are KGHDR and SFDVKD. The CDR3 reads CATSDLISSGSDEQFF. The CDR3 bases are TGTGCCACCAGTGATTTGATATCTAGCGGGAGTGATGAGCAGTTCTTC.

The rearrangement joins TRBV2 to TRBJ2-7; D is possibly TRBD1 (6 bases). Trimming took off 6 bases at V and 4 bases at J, with 16 bases between the two ends. CDR1 is SNHLY and CDR2 is FYNNEI in the germline V gene. The CDR3 loop spans 14 amino acids. CDR3 protein: CASSGTMLSYEQYF. The CDR3 DNA sequence: TGTGCCAGCAGCGGGACAATGTTGTCGTACGAGCAGTACTTC.

The chain carries TRBV11-2 and TRBJ2-3, with TRBD2 matching over 7 bases. Unmatched junction bases numbered 21, after V lost 5 bases and J lost 4 bases. Germline CDR1 is SGHAT and CDR2 is FQNNGV. This CDR3 is 19 amino acids long. The CDR3 DNA is TGTGCCAGCAGCCGCGGCCTGACGGGGAGGGCATCGGTCGCAGATACGCAGTATTTT. Its protein is CASSRGLTGRASVADTQYF.